The T cell receptor (beta chain) under discussion was sequenced for a study of CD8 T cells in acute hepatitis C reinfection. The time point: naive CD8 control sorted from an acute-time-point sample. This CDR3 is built from 15 residues. Trimming removed 3 bases from V and 4 bases from J, with 18 bases in between. Germline V gene lookup returns CDR1 GTSNPN and CDR2 SVGIG (reference sequence). This clone was picked up a small number of times. Method: immunoSEQ multiplex PCR; TCRdb's copy keeps in-frame clones and lacks some. The repertoire holds 30,000 to 45,000 clones, around 85% seen once, with approximately 11% in the top ten.

This receptor was obtained from a woman in her late teens or twenties who spontaneously cleared hepatitis C infection. V usage is TRBV30 and J usage is TRBJ1-2; D possibly corresponds to TRBD1 (5 bases). Sequences were obtained from naive CD8+ T cells from PBMCs. Here the CDR3 reads CAWRPYRGDPYGYTF. The CDR3 DNA is TGTGCCTGGAGACCCTATCGAGGGGATCCCTATGGCTACACCTTC.